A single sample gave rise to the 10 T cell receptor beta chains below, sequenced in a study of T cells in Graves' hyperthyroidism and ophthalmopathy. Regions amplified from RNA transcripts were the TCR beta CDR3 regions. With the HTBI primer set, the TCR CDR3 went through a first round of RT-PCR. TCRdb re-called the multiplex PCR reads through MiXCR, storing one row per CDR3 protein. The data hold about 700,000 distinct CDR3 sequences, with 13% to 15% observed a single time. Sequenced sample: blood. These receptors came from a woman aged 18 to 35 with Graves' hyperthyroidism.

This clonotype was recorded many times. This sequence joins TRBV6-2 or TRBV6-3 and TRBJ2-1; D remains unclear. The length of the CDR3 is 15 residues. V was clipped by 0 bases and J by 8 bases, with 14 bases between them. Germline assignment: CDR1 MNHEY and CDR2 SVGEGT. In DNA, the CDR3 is TGTGCCAGCAGTTACTCGAGTAACACCCAGGATGAGCAGTTCTTC. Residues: CASSYSSNTQDEQFF.

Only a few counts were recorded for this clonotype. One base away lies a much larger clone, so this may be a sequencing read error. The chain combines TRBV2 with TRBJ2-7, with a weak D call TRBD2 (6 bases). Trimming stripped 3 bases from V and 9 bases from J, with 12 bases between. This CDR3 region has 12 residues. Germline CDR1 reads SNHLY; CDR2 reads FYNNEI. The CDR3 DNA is TGTGCCAGCAGTGACGGCGGGGTCGGGCAGTACTTC. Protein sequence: CASSDGGVGQYF.

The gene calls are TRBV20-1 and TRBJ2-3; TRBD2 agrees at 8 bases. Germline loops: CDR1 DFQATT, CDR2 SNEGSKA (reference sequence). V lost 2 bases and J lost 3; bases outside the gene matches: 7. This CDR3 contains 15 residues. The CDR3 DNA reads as TGCAGTGCTAGACGGACTAGCCTCATTACAGATACGCAGTATTTT. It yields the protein CSARRTSLITDTQYF.

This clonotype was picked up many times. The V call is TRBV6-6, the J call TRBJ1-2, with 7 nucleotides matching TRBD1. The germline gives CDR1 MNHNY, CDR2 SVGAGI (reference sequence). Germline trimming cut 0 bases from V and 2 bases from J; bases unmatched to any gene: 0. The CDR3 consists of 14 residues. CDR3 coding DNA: TGTGCCAGCAGTTACTCGACAGGGAACTATGGCTACACCTTC. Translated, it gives CASSYSTGNYGYTF.

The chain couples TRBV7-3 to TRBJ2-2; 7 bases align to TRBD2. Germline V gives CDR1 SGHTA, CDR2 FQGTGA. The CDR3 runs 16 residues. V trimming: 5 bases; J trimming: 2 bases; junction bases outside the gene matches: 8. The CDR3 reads CASSTQTSRNTGELFF. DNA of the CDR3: TGTGCCAGCAGCACCCAGACTAGCAGAAACACCGGGGAGCTGTTTTTT.

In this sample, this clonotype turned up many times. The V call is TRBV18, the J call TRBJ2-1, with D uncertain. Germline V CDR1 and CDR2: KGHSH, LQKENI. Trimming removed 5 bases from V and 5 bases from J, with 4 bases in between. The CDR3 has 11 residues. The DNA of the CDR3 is TGTGCCAGCTCAGATGACAATGAGCAGTTCTTC. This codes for CASSDDNEQFF.

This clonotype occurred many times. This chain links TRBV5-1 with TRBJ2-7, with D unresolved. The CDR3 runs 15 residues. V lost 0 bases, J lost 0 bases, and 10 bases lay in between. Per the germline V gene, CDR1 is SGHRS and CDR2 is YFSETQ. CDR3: CASSLGGRHSYEQYF. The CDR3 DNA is TGCGCCAGCAGCTTGGGTGGCCGTCACTCCTACGAGCAGTACTTC.

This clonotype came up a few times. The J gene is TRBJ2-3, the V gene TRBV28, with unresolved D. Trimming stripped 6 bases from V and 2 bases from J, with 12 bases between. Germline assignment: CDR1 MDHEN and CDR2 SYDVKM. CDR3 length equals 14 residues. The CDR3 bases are TGTGCCAGCAGCCCTCTACCTTTCACAGATACGCAGTATTTT. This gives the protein CASSPLPFTDTQYF.

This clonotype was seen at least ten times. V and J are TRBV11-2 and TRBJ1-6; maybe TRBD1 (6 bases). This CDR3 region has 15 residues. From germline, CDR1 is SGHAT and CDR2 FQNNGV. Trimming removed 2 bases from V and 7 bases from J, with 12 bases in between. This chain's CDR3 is CASSLPGGGNSPLHF. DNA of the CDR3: TGTGCCAGCAGCTTACCCGGGGGCGGGAATTCACCCCTCCACTTT.

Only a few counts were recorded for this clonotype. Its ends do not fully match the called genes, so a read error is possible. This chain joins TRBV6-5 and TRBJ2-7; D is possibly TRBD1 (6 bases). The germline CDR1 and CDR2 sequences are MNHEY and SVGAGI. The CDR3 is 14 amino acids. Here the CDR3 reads CASSYSGSGVERYF. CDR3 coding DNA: TGTGCCAGCAGTTACTCGGGGTCAGGGGTCGAGCGGTACTTC.